The rows below give T cell receptor beta chains drawn from one sample of a study of cytomegalovirus exposure and HLA in healthy donors. Using immunoSEQ multiplex PCR, the repertoire was profiled, and TCRdb retains in-frame clones only, with some absent. The table lists approximately 150,000 clones, approximately 80% of them singletons, with around 2.4% in the top ten. The specimen sequenced was PBMCs. The source is a man in his thirties or forties in good health and CMV-seropositive. Each CDR3 is given with its conserved first and last residue. The D gene is left open where the match is weak. Only some rows state a clone size, as once, few, many or a class for expanded clones.

V	J	length	D	size	CDR3	DNA
TRBV5-5	TRBJ1-3	17	TRBD1	-	CASSRYTGVEAGNTIYF	TGTGCCAGCAGCCGCTACACAGGGGTAGAAGCAGGAAACACCATATATTTT
TRBV27	TRBJ1-2	12	TRBD1	-	CATTGTGEGYTF	TGTGCCACCACCGGGACAGGGGAAGGCTACACCTTC
TRBV4-2	TRBJ2-5	15	-	-	CASSQGSLAQETQYF	TGTGCCAGCAGCCAAGGTTCTTTGGCTCAAGAGACCCAGTACTTC
TRBV15	TRBJ2-1	15	-	few	CATSSRRGFDNEQFF	TGTGCCACCAGCAGTCGAAGGGGGTTCGACAATGAGCAGTTCTTC
TRBV5-8	TRBJ2-5	15	-	-	CASSWNGGHQETQYF	TGTGCCAGCAGCTGGAACGGGGGTCACCAAGAGACCCAGTACTTC
TRBV30	TRBJ1-2	14	TRBD1	-	CAWSRQGAYDGYTF	TGTGCCTGGAGTAGACAGGGGGCGTATGATGGCTACACCTTC
TRBV2	TRBJ1-5	15	-	-	CASSEQAIGVQPQHF	TGTGCCAGCAGTGAACAAGCTATAGGGGTACAGCCCCAGCATTTT
TRBV5-4	TRBJ2-7	15	TRBD1	-	CASSYAGTGFGEQYF	TGTGCCAGCAGCTACGCCGGGACAGGGTTCGGCGAGCAGTACTTC
TRBV11-2	TRBJ2-1	14	-	-	CASSPDIPNNEQFF	TGTGCCAGCAGCCCGGACATACCGAACAATGAGCAGTTCTTC
TRBV2	TRBJ2-3	12	-	-	CASPDSADTQYF	TGTGCCAGCCCGGACAGCGCGGATACGCAGTATTTT
TRBV7-2	TRBJ1-1	14	TRBD1	-	CASSAQGVGTEAFF	TGTGCCAGCAGCGCCCAGGGGGTTGGCACTGAAGCTTTCTTT